The clone carrying this TCR beta chain was seen a handful of times. Its specificity is unknown. This CDR3 spans 16 amino acids. Trimming took 6 bases from V and 6 from J, leaving 21 bases between them. CDR1 is MNHGY, CDR2 SAAAGT, per germline. This sample's treatment: randomized to nivolumab then ipilimumab (arm A) or the reverse (arm B). The data stem from a study of sequential checkpoint blockade in melanoma. Study background: TCRbeta immunosequencing was performed on DNA from around 91 pretreatment melanoma tumor samples. Whole-study findings and limits: In arm A, pretreatment tumor clonality was associated with response.

Repertoires were generated with immunoSEQ multiplex PCR, while TCRdb's copy carries only in-frame clones and drops some. The sample holds a few thousand clones, roughly 30% seen once. This TCR derives from a human donor with melanoma. The genes are TRBV6-8 and TRBJ1-5; possibly TRBD1 for D (5 bases). The sequences come from tumor tissue (inferred from file names), collected from a patient given nivolumab and ipilimumab in sequence. The CDR3 spells CASSPRVGRASQPQHF. The CDR3 DNA reads as TGTGCCAGCAGCCCCCGGGTTGGCAGGGCAAGTCAGCCCCAGCATTTT.